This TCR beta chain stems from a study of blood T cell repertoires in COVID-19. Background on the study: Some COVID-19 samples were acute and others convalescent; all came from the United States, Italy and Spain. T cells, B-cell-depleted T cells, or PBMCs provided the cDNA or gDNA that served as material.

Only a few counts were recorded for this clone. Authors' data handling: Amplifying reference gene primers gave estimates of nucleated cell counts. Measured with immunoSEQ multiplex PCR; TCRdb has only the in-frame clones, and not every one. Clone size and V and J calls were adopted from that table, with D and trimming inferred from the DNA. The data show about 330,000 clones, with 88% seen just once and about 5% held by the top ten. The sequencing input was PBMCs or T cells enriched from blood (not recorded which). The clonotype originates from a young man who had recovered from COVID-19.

The CDR3 nucleotides read TGTGCCAGCAGCCTACAGGGAACTAATGAAAAACTGTTTTTT. It encodes CASSLQGTNEKLFF. The rearrangement joins TRBV6-5 to TRBJ1-4, with a weak D call TRBD1 (6 bases). Germline assignment: CDR1 MNHEY and CDR2 SVGAGI. The CDR3 contains 14 residues. Trimming took 6 bases from V and 1 from J, leaving 9 bases between them.